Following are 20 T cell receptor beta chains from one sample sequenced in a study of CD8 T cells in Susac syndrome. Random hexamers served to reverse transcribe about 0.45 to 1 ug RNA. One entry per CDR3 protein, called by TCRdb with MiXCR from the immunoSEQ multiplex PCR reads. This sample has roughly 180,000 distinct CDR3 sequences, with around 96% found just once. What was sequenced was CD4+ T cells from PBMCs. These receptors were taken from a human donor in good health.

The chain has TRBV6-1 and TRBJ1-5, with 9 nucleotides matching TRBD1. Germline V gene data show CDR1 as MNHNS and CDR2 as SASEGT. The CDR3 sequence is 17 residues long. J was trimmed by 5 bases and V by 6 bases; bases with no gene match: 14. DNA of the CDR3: TGTGCCAGCAGAGCCGGGACAGGGAATTTTGTCTATCAGCCCCAGCATTTT. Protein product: CASRAGTGNFVYQPQHF.

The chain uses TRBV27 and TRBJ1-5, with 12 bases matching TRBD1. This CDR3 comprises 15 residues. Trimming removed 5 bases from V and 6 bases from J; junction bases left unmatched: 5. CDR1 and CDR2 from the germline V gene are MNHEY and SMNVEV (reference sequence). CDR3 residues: CASSRDRGLGQPQHF. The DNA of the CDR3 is TGTGCCAGCAGTCGGGACAGGGGGCTTGGTCAGCCCCAGCATTTT.

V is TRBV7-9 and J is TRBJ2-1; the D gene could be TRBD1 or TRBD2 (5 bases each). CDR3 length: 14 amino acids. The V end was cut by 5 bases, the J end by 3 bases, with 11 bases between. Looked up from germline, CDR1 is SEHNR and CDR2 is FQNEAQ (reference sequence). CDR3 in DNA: TGTGCCAGCAGCCGTGGGGACGGCTACAATGAGCAGTTCTTC. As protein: CASSRGDGYNEQFF.

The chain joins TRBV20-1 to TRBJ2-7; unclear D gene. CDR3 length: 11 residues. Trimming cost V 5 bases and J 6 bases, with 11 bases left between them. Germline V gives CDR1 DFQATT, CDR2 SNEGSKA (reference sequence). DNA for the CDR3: TGCAGTGCTCTATTAGCATCCGAGCAGTACTTC. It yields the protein CSALLASEQYF.

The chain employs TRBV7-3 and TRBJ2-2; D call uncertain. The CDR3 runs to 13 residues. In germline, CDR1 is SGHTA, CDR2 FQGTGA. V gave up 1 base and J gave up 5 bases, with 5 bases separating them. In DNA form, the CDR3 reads TGTGCCAGCAGCTTAATCCAAACCGGGGAGCTGTTTTTT. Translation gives CASSLIQTGELFF.

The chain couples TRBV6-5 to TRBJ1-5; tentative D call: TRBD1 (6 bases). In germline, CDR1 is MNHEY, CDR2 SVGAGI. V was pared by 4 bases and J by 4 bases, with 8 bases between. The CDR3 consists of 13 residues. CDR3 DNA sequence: TGTGCCAGCAGTTCAGGGGCGAATCAGCCCCAGCATTTT. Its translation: CASSSGANQPQHF.

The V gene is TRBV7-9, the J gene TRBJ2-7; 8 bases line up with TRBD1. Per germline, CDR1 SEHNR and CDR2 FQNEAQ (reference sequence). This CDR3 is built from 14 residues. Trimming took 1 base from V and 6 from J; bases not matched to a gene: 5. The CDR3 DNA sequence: TGTGCCAGCAGCTTAGTGGCCAGGGGGCTCGAGCAGTACTTC. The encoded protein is CASSLVARGLEQYF.

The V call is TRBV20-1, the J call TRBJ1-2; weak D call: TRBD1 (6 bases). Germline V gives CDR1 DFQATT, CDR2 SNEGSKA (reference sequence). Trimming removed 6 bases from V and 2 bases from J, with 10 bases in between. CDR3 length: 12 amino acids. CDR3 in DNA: TGCAGTGCACCCGACAGGAACTATGGCTACACCTTC. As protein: CSAPDRNYGYTF.

In DNA form, the CDR3 reads TGCAGTGCTAGACAGGGTGCGAATCAGCCCCAGCATTTT. Its translation: CSARQGANQPQHF. The V and J genes are TRBV20-1 and TRBJ1-5, with a possible D match to TRBD1 (5 bases). Trimming cost V 2 bases and J 4 bases, with 9 bases left between them. The CDR3 spans 13 residues. Germline values: CDR1 DFQATT, CDR2 SNEGSKA (reference sequence).

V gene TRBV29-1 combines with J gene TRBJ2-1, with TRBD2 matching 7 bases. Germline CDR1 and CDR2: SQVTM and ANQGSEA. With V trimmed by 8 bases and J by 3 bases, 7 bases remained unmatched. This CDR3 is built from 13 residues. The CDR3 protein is CSTKGLNYNEQFF. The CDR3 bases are TGCAGCACTAAGGGACTAAACTACAATGAGCAGTTCTTC.

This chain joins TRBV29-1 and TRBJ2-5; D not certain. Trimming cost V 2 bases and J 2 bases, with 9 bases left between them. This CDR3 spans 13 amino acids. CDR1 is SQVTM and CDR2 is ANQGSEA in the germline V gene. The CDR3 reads CSVESGFQETQYF. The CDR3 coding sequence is TGCAGCGTTGAATCCGGATTTCAAGAGACCCAGTACTTC.

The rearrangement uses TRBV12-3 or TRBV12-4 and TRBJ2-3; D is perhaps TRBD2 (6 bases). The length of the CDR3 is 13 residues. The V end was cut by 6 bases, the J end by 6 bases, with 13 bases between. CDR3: CASRSGDGDTQYF. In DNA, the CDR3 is TGTGCCAGCAGGTCGGGGGATGGGGATACGCAGTATTTT.

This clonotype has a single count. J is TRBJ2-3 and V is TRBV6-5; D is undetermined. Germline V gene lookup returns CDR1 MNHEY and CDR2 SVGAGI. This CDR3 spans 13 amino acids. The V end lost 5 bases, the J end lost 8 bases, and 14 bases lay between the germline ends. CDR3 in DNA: TGTGCCAGCAGTGCCGCTTCCGCGGTTACGCAGTATTTT. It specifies CASSAASAVTQYF.

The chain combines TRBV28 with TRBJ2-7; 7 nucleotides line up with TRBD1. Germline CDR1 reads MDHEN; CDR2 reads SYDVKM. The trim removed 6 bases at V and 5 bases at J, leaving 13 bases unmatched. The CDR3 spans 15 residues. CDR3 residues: CASRPFRQGIHEQYF. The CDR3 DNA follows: TGTGCCAGCAGACCCTTCCGACAGGGTATCCACGAGCAGTACTTC.

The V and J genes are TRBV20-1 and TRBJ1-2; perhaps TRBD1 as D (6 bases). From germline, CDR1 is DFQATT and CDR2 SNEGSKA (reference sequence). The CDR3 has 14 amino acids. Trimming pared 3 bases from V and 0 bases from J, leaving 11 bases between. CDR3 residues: CSASDAGANYGYTF. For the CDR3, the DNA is TGCAGTGCTAGTGACGCAGGGGCTAACTATGGCTACACCTTC.

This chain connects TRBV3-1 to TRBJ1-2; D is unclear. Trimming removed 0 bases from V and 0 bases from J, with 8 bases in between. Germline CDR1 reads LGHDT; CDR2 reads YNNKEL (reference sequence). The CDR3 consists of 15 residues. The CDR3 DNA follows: TGTGCCAGCAGCCAAGATTGGGGTACTAACTATGGCTACACCTTC. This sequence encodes CASSQDWGTNYGYTF.

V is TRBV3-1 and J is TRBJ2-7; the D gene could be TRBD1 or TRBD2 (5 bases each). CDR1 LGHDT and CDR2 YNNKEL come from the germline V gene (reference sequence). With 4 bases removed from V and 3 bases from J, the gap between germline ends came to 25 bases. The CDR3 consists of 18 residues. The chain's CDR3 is CASSLSLPISGTYYEQYF. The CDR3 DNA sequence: TGTGCCAGCAGCCTCTCACTCCCTATTTCCGGGACGTACTACGAGCAGTACTTC.

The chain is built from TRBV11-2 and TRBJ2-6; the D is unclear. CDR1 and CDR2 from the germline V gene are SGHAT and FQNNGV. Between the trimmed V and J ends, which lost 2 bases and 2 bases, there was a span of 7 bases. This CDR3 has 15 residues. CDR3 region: CASSLRVTGANVLTF. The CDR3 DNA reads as TGTGCCAGCAGCTTACGAGTTACTGGGGCCAACGTCCTGACTTTC.

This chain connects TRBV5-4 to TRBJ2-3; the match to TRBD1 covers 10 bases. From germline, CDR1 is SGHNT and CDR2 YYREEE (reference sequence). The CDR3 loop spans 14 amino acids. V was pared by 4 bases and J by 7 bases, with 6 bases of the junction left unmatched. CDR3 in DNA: TGTGCCAGCAGCACCAGACAGGGGGCGAATACGCAGTATTTT. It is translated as CASSTRQGANTQYF.

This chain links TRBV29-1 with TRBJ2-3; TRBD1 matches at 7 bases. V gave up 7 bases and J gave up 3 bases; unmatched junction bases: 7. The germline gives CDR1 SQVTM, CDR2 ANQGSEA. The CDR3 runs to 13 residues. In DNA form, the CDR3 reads TGCAGCGGGCTAGGGGGCAGAACAGATACGCAGTATTTT. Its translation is CSGLGGRTDTQYF.